The 13 T cell receptor beta chains below all came from one sample that was sequenced in a study of sequential checkpoint blockade in melanoma. The treatment here: randomized to nivolumab then ipilimumab (arm A) or the reverse (arm B). The table came from immunoSEQ multiplex PCR; TCRdb's copy has only in-frame clones and leaves some out. The sample carries around 21,000 clones, more than 80% recorded once. The source was CD8+ T cells sorted from blood (inferred from file names), collected from a patient given nivolumab and ipilimumab in sequence. Receptors were obtained from a human donor with melanoma.

The rearrangement joins TRBV10-1 to TRBJ1-2; D is undetermined. CDR3 length: 13 amino acids. CDR1 and CDR2 from the germline V gene are WNHNN and SYGVQD (reference sequence). Between the trimmed V and J ends, which lost 3 bases and 4 bases, there was a span of 9 bases. CDR3 protein: CASSDDNFYGYTF. CDR3 DNA sequence: TGCGCCAGCAGTGACGACAACTTCTATGGCTACACCTTC.

The chain links TRBV19 to TRBJ2-1, with D maybe TRBD1 (5 bases). Germline V gives CDR1 LNHDA, CDR2 SQIVND (reference sequence). The CDR3 totals 13 residues. V gave up 3 bases and J gave up 4 bases, with 7 bases separating them. CDR3 in amino acids: CASSISGYNEQFF. The CDR3 DNA is TGTGCCAGTAGTATTTCAGGGTACAATGAGCAGTTCTTC.

This sequence joins TRBV7-2 and TRBJ1-4; possible D gene TRBD1, 6 bases. V was clipped by 2 bases and J by 8 bases, with 15 bases between them. Germline CDR1 reads SGHTA; CDR2 reads FQGNSA. The CDR3 has 15 amino acids. CDR3 loop: CASSLTGGLGEKLFF. The CDR3 DNA is TGTGCCAGCAGCTTAACCGGGGGGCTTGGGGAAAAACTGTTTTTT.

By proportion, this clone is medium-sized. This rearrangement joins TRBV28 to TRBJ2-5, with 12 bases aligning to TRBD2. This CDR3 has 16 amino acids. The germline gives CDR1 MDHEN, CDR2 SYDVKM. The V and J ends lost 7 bases and 1 base, in that order; junction bases with no gene match: 7. CDR3 residues: CASTASGRGGQETQYF. The CDR3 bases are TGTGCCAGCACTGCTAGCGGGAGGGGGGGCCAAGAGACCCAGTACTTC.

This clone was counted a few times. The chain uses TRBV15 and TRBJ2-6; perhaps TRBD1 as D (5 bases). Between the trimmed V and J ends, which lost 0 bases and 0 bases, there was a span of 9 bases. This CDR3 is 17 amino acids long. Germline V lookup: CDR1 LNHNV, CDR2 YYDKDF (reference sequence). The DNA of the CDR3 is TGTGCCACCAGCAGAGATGACAGCTACTCTGGGGCCAACGTCCTGACTTTC. It is translated as CATSRDDSYSGANVLTF. Together with reference TRBV15 and TRBJ2-6, the CDR3 gives the full variable domain: DAMVIQNPRYQVTQFGKPVTLSCSQTLNHNVMYWYQQKSSQAPKLLFHYYDKDFNNEADTPDNFQSRRPNTSFCFLDIRSPGLGDTAMYLCATSRDDSYSGANVLTFGAGSRLTVL.

The chain uses TRBV5-1 and TRBJ2-7, with 8 bases identical to TRBD1. Trimming cost V 2 bases and J 0 bases; bases outside gene matches: 4. CDR1 and CDR2 from the germline V gene are SGHRS and YFSETQ. The CDR3 has 15 amino acids. The CDR3 loop reads CASSFGRGLSYEQYF. CDR3 nucleotide sequence: TGCGCCAGCAGCTTCGGCAGGGGGCTCTCCTACGAGCAGTACTTC. Variable domain in full (rest from reference TRBV5-1 and TRBJ2-7): KAGVTQTPRYLIKTRGQQVTLSCSPISGHRSVSWYQQTPGQGLQFLFEYFSETQRNKGNFPGRFSGRQFSNSRSEMNVSTLELGDSALYLCASSFGRGLSYEQYFGPGTRLTVT.

The genes are TRBV11-2 and TRBJ2-6; D perhaps matches TRBD2 (5 bases). Trimming removed 5 bases at V and 6 bases at J, with 14 bases between. Germline CDR1 is SGHAT and CDR2 is FQNNGV. The CDR3 spans 15 residues. The CDR3 region has the DNA TGTGCCAGCAGCAGCCACGGGGTGAAGGCCAACGTCCTGACTTTC. It yields the protein CASSSHGVKANVLTF.

The J gene is TRBJ2-7, the V gene TRBV27; 7 bases map to TRBD1. The CDR3 covers 15 residues. Germline loops: CDR1 MNHEY, CDR2 SMNVEV (reference sequence). Germline trimming cut 8 bases from V and 1 base from J; bases unmatched to any gene: 11. The CDR3 nucleotides are TGTGCCAGCCGGCTTGGGACAGATAGTTCCTACGAGCAGTACTTC. The encoded protein is CASRLGTDSSYEQYF.

V and J are TRBV9 and TRBJ2-5, with D hard to call. Germline-derived CDR1 and CDR2 are SGDLS and YYNGEE. The CDR3 consists of 17 residues. V shed 1 base and J shed 5 bases, with 21 bases lying between them. CDR3 in amino acids: CASSVSPLYSLRETQYF. The CDR3 nucleotides are TGTGCCAGCAGCGTATCGCCCCTTTACTCTCTCAGGGAGACCCAGTACTTC.

The V call is TRBV5-6, the J call TRBJ2-1; 11 bases fit TRBD2. V shed 5 bases and J 5 bases; nucleotides not matched to a gene: 6. Per the germline V gene, CDR1 is SGHDT and CDR2 is YYEEEE. CDR3 length equals 15 residues. The CDR3 DNA follows: TGTGCCAGCAGACACCTAGCGGGGGGACACAATGAGCAGTTCTTC. Translating it yields CASRHLAGGHNEQFF. The full variable domain, with the rest looked up from reference TRBV5-6 and TRBJ2-1, is DAGVTQSPTHLIKTRGQQVTLRCSPKSGHDTVSWYQQALGQGPQFIFQYYEEEERQRGNFPDRFSGHQFPNYSSELNVNALLLGDSALYLCASRHLAGGHNEQFFGPGTRLTVL.

The CDR3 nucleotides read TGTGCCAGCAGCTTAGGTGTGGGACTAGCGGGAGTCGGGCTAAGCAATGAGCAGTTCTTC. Amino acids: CASSLGVGLAGVGLSNEQFF. The chain has TRBV13 and TRBJ2-1; 14 positions agree with TRBD2. V gave up 0 bases and J gave up 6 bases; unmatched junction bases: 13. The CDR3 is 20 residues long. Germline assignment: CDR1 PRHDT and CDR2 FYEKMQ (reference sequence).

The rearrangement uses TRBV28 and TRBJ1-1; 9 bases fit TRBD1. The CDR3 covers 15 residues. The V gene's germline CDR1 is MDHEN and CDR2 SYDVKM. V gave up 4 bases and J gave up 0 bases; unmatched junction bases: 3. Here the CDR3 reads CASSWTGAMNTEAFF. CDR3 in DNA: TGTGCCAGCAGTTGGACAGGGGCCATGAACACTGAAGCTTTCTTT.

This chain joins TRBV5-1 and TRBJ2-3; 13 bases are a match to TRBD2. V dropped 3 bases and J dropped 3; count of bases not matched to a gene: 1. Germline-derived CDR1 and CDR2 are SGHRS and YFSETQ. The CDR3 has 15 residues. CDR3 nucleotide sequence: TGCGCCAGCAGCTCGGGACTAGCGGGAACAGATACGCAGTATTTT. The encoded protein is CASSSGLAGTDTQYF.